This entry is about one T cell receptor (beta chain). The antigen is unknown. This specimen belongs to a study of beta chain features in type 1 diabetes. Expressed TCRB transcripts got sequenced, as all isolated RNA was reverse transcribed. Around 3.5 million reads on average were seen across naive, central memory and regulatory T cell samples. Assay used: immunoSEQ multiplex PCR; TCRdb lists only in-frame clones, some missing. The sample consists of about 44,000 clones, approximately 70% of them appearing once. Germline V CDR1 and CDR2: SGHVS, FQNEAQ. V gave up 4 bases and J gave up 8 bases, with 14 bases separating them. This CDR3 region has 14 residues. Overall study findings and caveats: Patients showed naive, central memory and Treg TCRB repertoires that appeared more similar than those of healthy donors. Amplification by PCR could prefer shorter templates, with the same effect in patients and controls. For Type 1 diabetes patients, all four CD4+ subsets carried TCRB CDR3s that were moderately but significantly shorter. There were fewer insertions and more deletions at the VDJ junctions of type 1 diabetes patients.

The rearrangement uses TRBV7-8 and TRBJ1-4; D not resolved. The TCR sequence derives from a woman between 18 and 30 years old with type 1 diabetes. Material for sequencing was Tregs from blood. CDR3: CASSWFTSPEKLFF. The CDR3 DNA sequence: TGTGCCAGCAGCTGGTTCACTAGTCCCGAAAAACTGTTTTTT.